This T cell receptor (beta chain) emerged from a study of blood T cell repertoires in COVID-19. Whole-study context: Acute and convalescent COVID-19 specimens originated in the United States, Italy and Spain. PBMCs, B-cell-depleted T cells, or T cells were the source of the cDNA or gDNA that made up the material.

In the authors' methods: Estimation of nucleated cell counts was performed using reference gene primer amplification. Using immunoSEQ multiplex PCR, the repertoire was profiled, and TCRdb retains in-frame clones only, with some absent. From that table come the V and J calls and clone size; the DNA was used to work out D and trimming. There are 110,000 or so clones in the sample; roughly 82% occur only once, and around an eighth lies in the top ten. With 6 bases clipped from V and 5 bases from J, the junction kept 7 bases outside the gene matches. The CDR3 covers 14 residues. Germline V CDR1 and CDR2: WSHSY, SAAADI.

The sample comprised peripheral blood. The chain employs TRBV10-2 and TRBJ2-7; the match to TRBD2 covers 10 bases. This TCR came from a human donor in a cohort sampled during active COVID-19. The CDR3 here is CASRPSGGGDEQYF. CDR3 nucleotide sequence: TGCGCCAGCAGGCCCAGCGGGGGGGGCGACGAGCAGTACTTC.